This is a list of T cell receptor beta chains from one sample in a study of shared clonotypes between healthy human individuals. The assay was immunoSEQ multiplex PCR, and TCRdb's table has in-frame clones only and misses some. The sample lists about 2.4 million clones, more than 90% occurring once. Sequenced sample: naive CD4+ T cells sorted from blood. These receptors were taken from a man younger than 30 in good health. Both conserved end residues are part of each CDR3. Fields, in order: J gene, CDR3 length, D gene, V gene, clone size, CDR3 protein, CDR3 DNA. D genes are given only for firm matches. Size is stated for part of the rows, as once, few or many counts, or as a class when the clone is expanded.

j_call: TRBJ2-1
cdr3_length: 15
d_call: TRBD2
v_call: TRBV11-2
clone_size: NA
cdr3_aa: CASSFSGRGENEQFF
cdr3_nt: TGTGCCAGCAGCTTTAGCGGGAGGGGTGAGAATGAGCAGTTCTTC

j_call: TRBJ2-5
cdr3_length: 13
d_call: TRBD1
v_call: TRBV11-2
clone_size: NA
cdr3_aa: CASSLKTGETQYF
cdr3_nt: TGTGCCAGCAGCTTAAAGACAGGGGAGACCCAGTACTTC

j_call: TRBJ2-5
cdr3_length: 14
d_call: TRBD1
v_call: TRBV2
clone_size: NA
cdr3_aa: CASLRQGTQETQYF
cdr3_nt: TGTGCCAGCCTAAGACAGGGGACACAAGAGACCCAGTACTTC

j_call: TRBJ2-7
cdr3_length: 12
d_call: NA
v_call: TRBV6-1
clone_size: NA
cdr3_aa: CASRGSSYEQYF
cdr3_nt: TGTGCCAGCAGGGGGTCATCCTACGAGCAGTACTTC

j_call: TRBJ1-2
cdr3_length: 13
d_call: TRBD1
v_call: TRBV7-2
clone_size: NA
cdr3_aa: CASSLGGTGGYTF
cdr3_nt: TGTGCCAGCAGCTTAGGAGGGACAGGGGGCTACACCTTC

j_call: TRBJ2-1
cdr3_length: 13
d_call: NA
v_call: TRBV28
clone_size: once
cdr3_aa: CASSSPGYNEQFF
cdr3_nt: TGTGCCAGCAGTTCTCCGGGTTACAATGAGCAGTTCTTC

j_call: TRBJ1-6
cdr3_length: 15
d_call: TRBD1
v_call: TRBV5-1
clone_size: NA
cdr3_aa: CASSLQGPYNSPLHF
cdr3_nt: TGCGCCAGCAGCTTACAGGGGCCCTATAATTCACCCCTCCACTTT

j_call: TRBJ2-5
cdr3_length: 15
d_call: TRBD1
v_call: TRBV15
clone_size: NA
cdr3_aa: CATSRAGGVFETQYF
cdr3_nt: TGTGCCACCAGCAGGGCAGGGGGCGTGTTCGAGACCCAGTACTTC

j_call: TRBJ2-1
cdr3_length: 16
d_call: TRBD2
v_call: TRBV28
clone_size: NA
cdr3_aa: CASSFLRGGNYNEQFF
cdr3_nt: TGTGCCAGCAGTTTCCTTCGGGGGGGTAACTACAATGAGCAGTTCTTC

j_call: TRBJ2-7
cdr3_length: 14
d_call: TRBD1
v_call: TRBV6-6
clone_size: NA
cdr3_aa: CASRAGTGAFEQYF
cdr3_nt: TGTGCCAGCAGGGCCGGGACAGGGGCTTTCGAGCAGTACTTC

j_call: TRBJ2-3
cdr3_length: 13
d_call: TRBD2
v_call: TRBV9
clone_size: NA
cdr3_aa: CASRGGATDTQYF
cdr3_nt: TGTGCCAGCAGGGGAGGGGCGACAGATACGCAGTATTTT

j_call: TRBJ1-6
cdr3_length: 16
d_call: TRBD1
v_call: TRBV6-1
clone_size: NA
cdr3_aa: CASSATQGAQNSPLHF
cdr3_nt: TGTGCCAGCAGTGCCACGCAGGGGGCGCAGAATTCACCCCTCCACTTT

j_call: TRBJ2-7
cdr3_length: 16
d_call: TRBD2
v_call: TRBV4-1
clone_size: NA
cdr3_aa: CASSPTGASGNYEQYF
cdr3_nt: TGCGCCAGCAGCCCTACTGGGGCTAGCGGAAACTACGAGCAGTACTTC

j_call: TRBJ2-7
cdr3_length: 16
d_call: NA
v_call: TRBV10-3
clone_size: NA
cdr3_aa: CAISEYAGTTGYEQYF
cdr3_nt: TGTGCCATCAGTGAGTATGCAGGGACGACGGGATACGAGCAGTACTTC

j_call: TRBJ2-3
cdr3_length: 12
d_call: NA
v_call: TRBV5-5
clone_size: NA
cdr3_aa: CASSSSGDTQYF
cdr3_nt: TGTGCCAGCAGCTCATCCGGAGATACGCAGTATTTT

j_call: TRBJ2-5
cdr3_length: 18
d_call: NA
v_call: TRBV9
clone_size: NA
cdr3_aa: CASSVGLAIPRLQETQYF
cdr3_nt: TGTGCCAGCAGCGTAGGATTAGCTATCCCTCGACTACAAGAGACCCAGTACTTC

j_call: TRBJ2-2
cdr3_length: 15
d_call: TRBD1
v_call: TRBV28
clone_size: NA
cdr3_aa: CASSSTGSGAGELFF
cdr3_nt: TGTGCCAGCAGTTCGACAGGGTCAGGGGCCGGGGAGCTGTTTTTT

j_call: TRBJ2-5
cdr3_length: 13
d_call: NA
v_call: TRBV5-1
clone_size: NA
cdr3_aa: CASSSVVAETQYF
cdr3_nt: TGCGCCAGCAGCTCTGTTGTGGCGGAGACCCAGTACTTC

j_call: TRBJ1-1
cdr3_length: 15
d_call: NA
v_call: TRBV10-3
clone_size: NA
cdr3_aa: CAIRDTQGTGTEAFF
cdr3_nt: TGTGCCATCAGAGATACACAGGGAACAGGGACTGAAGCTTTCTTT

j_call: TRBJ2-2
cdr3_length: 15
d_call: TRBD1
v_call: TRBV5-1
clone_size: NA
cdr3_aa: CASSATGSGTGELFF
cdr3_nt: TGCGCCAGCAGCGCGACAGGGTCGGGCACCGGGGAGCTGTTTTTT

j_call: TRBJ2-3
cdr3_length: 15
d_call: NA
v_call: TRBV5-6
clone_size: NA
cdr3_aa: CASSLRGFRTDTQYF
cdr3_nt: TGTGCCAGCAGCTTGAGGGGATTCCGCACAGATACGCAGTATTTT

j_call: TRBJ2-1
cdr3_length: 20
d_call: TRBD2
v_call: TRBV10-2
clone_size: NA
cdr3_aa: CASSSLLGLAGGGSYNEQFF
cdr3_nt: TGCGCCAGCAGCTCCCTACTAGGACTAGCGGGGGGGGGCTCCTACAATGAGCAGTTCTTC

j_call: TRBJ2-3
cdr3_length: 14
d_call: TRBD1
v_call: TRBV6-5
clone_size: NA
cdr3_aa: CASSTGVGTDTQYF
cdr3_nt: TGTGCCAGCAGTACAGGGGTGGGCACAGATACGCAGTATTTT

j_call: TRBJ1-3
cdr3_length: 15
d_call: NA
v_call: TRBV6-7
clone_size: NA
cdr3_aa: CASSYSGSSGNTIYF
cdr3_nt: TGTGCCAGCAGTTACTCGGGCAGCTCTGGAAACACCATATATTTT

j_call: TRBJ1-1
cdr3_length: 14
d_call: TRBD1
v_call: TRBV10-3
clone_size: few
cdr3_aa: CATGQGAGDTEAFF
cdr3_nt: TGTGCCACTGGACAGGGGGCTGGGGACACTGAAGCTTTCTTT

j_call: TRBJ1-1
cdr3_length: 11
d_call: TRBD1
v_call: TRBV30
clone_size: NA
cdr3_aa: CATTGGGEAFF
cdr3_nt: TGTGCCACGACAGGGGGCGGTGAAGCTTTCTTT

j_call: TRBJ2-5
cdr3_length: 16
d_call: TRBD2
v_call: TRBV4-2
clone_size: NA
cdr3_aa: CASSQSSGGPSDTQYF
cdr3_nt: TGTGCCAGCAGCCAGTCTAGCGGGGGGCCGTCCGATACCCAGTACTTC

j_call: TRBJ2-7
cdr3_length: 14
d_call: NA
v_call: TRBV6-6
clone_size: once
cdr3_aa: CASSLLPQGNEQYF
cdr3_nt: TGTGCCAGCAGCCTCCTACCCCAGGGTAACGAGCAGTACTTC

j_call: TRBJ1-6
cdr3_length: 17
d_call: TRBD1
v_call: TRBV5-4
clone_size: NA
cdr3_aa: CAMRTGAASSYNSPLHF
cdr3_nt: TGTGCCATGCGGACAGGGGCCGCAAGCTCCTATAATTCACCCCTCCACTTT

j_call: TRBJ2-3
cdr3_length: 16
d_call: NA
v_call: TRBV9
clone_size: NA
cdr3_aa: CASSAFEGVSTDTQYF
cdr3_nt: TGTGCCAGCAGCGCGTTCGAAGGGGTGAGCACAGATACGCAGTATTTT

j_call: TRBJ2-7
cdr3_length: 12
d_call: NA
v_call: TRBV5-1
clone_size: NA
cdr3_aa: CASSDDFYEQYF
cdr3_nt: TGCGCCAGCAGCGACGACTTCTACGAGCAGTACTTC

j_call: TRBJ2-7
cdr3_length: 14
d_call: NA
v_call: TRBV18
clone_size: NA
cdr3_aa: CASSPPARPYEQYF
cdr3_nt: TGTGCCAGCTCACCACCGGCGCGGCCCTACGAGCAGTACTTC

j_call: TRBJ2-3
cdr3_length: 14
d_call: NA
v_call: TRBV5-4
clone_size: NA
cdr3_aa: CASSMGLVTDTQYF
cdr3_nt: TGTGCCAGCAGCATGGGACTCGTCACAGATACGCAGTATTTT

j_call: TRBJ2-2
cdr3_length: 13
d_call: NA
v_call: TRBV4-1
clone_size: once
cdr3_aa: CASFGGHTGELFF
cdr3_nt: TGCGCCAGCTTCGGGGGGCACACCGGGGAGCTGTTTTTT

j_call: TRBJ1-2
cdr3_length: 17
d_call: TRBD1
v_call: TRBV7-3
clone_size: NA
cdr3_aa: CASSLSHRTGPIYGYTF
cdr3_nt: TGTGCCAGCAGCTTAAGTCACCGGACAGGGCCCATCTATGGCTACACCTTC

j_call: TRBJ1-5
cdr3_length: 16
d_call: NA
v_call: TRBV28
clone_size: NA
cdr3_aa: CASSLDGSSTYQPQHF
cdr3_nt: TGTGCCAGCAGTTTAGACGGGAGTTCGACCTATCAGCCCCAGCATTTT

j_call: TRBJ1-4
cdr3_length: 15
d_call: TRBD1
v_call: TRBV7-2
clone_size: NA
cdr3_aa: CASSFDRGGNEKLFF
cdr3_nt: TGTGCCAGCAGCTTCGACAGGGGGGGGAATGAAAAACTGTTTTTT

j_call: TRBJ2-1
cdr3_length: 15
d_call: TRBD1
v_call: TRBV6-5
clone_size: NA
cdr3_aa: CASSYDRGGGNEQFF
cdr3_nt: TGTGCCAGCAGTTACGACAGGGGAGGAGGCAATGAGCAGTTCTTC

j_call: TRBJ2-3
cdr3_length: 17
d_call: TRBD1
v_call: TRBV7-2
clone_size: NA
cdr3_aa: CASSPQGGQGVTDTQYF
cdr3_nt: TGTGCCAGCAGCCCCCAGGGGGGACAGGGAGTGACAGATACGCAGTATTTT

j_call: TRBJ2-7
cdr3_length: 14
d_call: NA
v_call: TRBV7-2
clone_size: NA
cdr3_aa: CASRTPGHLYEQYF
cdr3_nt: TGTGCCAGCAGAACACCGGGACACCTTTACGAGCAGTACTTC

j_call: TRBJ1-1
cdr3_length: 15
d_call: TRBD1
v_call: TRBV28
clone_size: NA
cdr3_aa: CASRLNRGSNTEAFF
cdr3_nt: TGTGCCAGCAGACTGAACAGGGGATCGAACACTGAAGCTTTCTTT

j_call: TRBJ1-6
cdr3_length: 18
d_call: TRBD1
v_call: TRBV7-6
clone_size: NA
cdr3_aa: CASSISVGQGSINSPLHF
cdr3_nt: TGTGCCAGCAGCATCTCCGTGGGACAGGGAAGCATTAATTCACCCCTCCACTTT

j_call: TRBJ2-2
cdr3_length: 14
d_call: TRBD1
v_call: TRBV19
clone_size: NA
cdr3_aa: CASSSQTGIGELFF
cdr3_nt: TGTGCCAGTAGTTCTCAGACAGGGATCGGGGAGCTGTTTTTT

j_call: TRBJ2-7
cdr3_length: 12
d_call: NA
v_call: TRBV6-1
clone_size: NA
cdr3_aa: CASSSKSYEQYF
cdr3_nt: TGTGCCAGCAGTTCGAAGTCCTACGAGCAGTACTTC

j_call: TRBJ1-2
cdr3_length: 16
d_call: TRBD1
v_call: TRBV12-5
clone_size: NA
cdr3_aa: CASGLPGQGTFYGYTF
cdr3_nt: TGTGCTAGTGGTTTGCCCGGACAGGGCACCTTCTATGGCTACACCTTC

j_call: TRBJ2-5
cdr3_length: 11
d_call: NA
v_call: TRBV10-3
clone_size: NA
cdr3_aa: CAIRREETQYF
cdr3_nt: TGTGCCATCAGGAGAGAAGAGACCCAGTACTTC

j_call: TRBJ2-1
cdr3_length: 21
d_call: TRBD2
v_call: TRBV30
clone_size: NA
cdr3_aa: CAWSSRNRDFLAGVSYNEQFF
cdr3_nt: TGTGCCTGGAGTTCCCGCAACAGGGATTTCCTAGCGGGAGTGTCCTACAATGAGCAGTTCTTC

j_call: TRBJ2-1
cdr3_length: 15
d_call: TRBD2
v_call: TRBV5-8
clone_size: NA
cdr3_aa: CASSSSGSSYNEQFF
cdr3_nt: TGTGCCAGCAGCTCTAGCGGGAGCTCCTACAATGAGCAGTTCTTC

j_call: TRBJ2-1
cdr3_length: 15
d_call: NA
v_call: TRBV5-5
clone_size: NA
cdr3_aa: CASSLRGASYNEQFF
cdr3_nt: TGTGCCAGCAGCTTACGCGGGGCCTCCTACAATGAGCAGTTCTTC

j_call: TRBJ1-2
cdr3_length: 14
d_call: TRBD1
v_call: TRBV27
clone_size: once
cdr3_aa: CASSFTGGETGYTF
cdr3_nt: TGTGCCAGCAGTTTCACAGGGGGCGAAACTGGCTACACCTTC

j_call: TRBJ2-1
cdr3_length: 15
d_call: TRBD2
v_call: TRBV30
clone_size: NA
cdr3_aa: CAWGGLAGGSYEQFF
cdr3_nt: TGTGCCTGGGGGGGCCTAGCGGGAGGGTCCTATGAGCAGTTCTTC

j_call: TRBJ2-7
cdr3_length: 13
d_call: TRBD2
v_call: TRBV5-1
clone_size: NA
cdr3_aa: CASRPTSEGEQYF
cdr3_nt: TGCGCCAGCAGACCTACTAGCGAAGGCGAGCAGTACTTC

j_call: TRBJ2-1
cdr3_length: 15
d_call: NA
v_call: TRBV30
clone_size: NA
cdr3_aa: CAWSGNSYSYNEQFF
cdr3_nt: TGTGCCTGGAGTGGAAATTCTTACTCCTACAATGAGCAGTTCTTC